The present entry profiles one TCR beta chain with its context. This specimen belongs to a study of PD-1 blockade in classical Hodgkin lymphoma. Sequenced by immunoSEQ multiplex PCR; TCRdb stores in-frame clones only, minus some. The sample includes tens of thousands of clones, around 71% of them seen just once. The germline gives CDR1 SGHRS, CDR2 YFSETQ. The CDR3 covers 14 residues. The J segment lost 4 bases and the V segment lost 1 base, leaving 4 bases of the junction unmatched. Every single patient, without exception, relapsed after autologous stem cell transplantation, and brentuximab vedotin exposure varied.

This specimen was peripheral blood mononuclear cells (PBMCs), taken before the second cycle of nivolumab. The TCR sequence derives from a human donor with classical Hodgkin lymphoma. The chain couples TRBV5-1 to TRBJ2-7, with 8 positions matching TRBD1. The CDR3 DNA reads TGCGCCAGCAGCTTGACCACAGGGGGTTACGAGCAGTACTTC. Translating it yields CASSLTTGGYEQYF. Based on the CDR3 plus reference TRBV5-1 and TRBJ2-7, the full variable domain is KAGVTQTPRYLIKTRGQQVTLSCSPISGHRSVSWYQQTPGQGLQFLFEYFSETQRNKGNFPGRFSGRQFSNSRSEMNVSTLELGDSALYLCASSLTTGGYEQYFGPGTRLTVT.